Only a few counts were recorded for the clone carrying this T cell receptor (beta chain). Its antigen is unknown. The data stem from a study of cytomegalovirus exposure and HLA in healthy donors. Germline V gene lookup returns CDR1 MNHEY and CDR2 SVGAGI. Deletions cut 11 bases from V and 6 bases from J, with 20 bases between. This CDR3 is 13 amino acids long. Regarding the study as a whole: The classifier was said to identify cytomegalovirus status with high specificity and sensitivity. Later analysis identified several of the most significant clusters that appeared linked to common viral pathogens. Some TCR beta chains (roughly 160 of them) were listed as cytomegalovirus-associated. Later on, a genetic analysis was performed. It linked a missense variant in DCLRE1C with V- and J-gene trimming of TCR beta.

The PCR had 60 Vbeta and 13 Jbeta primers. Repertoires were generated with immunoSEQ multiplex PCR, while TCRdb's copy carries only in-frame clones and drops some. Seen here are 45,000 to 75,000 clones, less than 85% observed once, and the top ten hold 15% to 20%. Source material: PBMCs. The sequence was obtained from a woman aged 55-75 years in good health and CMV-seropositive. The rearrangement joins TRBV6-5 to TRBJ2-7; D remains unclear. The CDR3 loop reads CASSAAAYGEQYF. The CDR3, as DNA: TGTGCCTCATCCGCGGCGGCCTACGGCGAGCAGTACTTC.